This record concerns one T cell receptor (beta chain) sequence. How the authors handled the data: Using reference gene primer amplification, nucleated cell counts were estimated. Here immunoSEQ multiplex PCR was the method, and the copy in TCRdb shows in-frame clones only, minus some. That table gives V, J and clone size, and the DNA gave D and trimming. The sample has 29,000 or so clones; over 70% are singletons. This CDR3 is built from 17 residues. The germline CDR1 and CDR2 sequences are MNHEY and SMNVEV (reference sequence). The V and J ends lost 6 bases and 0 bases respectively, with 15 bases between them. These data originate in a study of blood T cell repertoires in COVID-19. In the study overall: Spain, Italy and the United States supplied samples that represented acute and convalescent COVID-19. Nucleic acid was either cDNA or gDNA, and it came from T cells, B-cell-depleted T cells, or PBMCs.

This TCR came from a woman in her sixties or seventies with active or convalescent COVID-19. The sequenced sample consisted of peripheral blood. V gene TRBV27 combines with J gene TRBJ1-6; possible D gene TRBD1, 5 bases. The CDR3 region has the DNA TGTGCCAGCAGCTTAGGGGCTGAGAGCTCCTATAATTCACCCCTCCACTTT. Translated, it gives CASSLGAESSYNSPLHF.